The 17 T cell receptor beta chains below were found in one sample sequenced in a study of cytomegalovirus exposure and HLA in healthy donors. 60 Vbeta and 13 Jbeta primers were used in PCR. Only in-frame clones appear in the TCRdb table, and some are missing; sequencing was by immunoSEQ multiplex PCR. Among about 130,000 clones listed, just under 75% were seen once. Sequencing was carried out using PBMCs. The origin of the receptors is a man in his sixties in good health and CMV-seropositive.

There are a few counts of this clone. The chain carries TRBV13 and TRBJ2-1; TRBD2 matches at 11 bases. Germline lookup yields CDR1 PRHDT and CDR2 FYEKMQ (reference sequence). J was trimmed by 3 bases and V by 4 bases; bases with no gene match: 5. CDR3 length: 16 amino acids. This CDR3 reads CASSSLTSGGYNEQFF. The CDR3 coding sequence is TGTGCCAGCAGCTCCTTAACTAGCGGGGGCTACAATGAGCAGTTCTTC.

The chain has TRBV19 and TRBJ1-1, with 10 nucleotides matching TRBD1. V gave up 3 bases and J gave up 4 bases; unmatched junction bases: 5. Germline CDR1 is LNHDA and CDR2 is SQIVND (reference sequence). The CDR3 runs to 15 residues. CDR3 bases: TGTGCCAGTAGTATGGGACAGGGGAGGGGCACTGAAGCTTTCTTT. It is translated as CASSMGQGRGTEAFF.

This clone showed up just a few times. The chain is built from TRBV6-1 and TRBJ1-6; no clear D. The CDR3 runs to 13 residues. V was trimmed by 2 bases and J by 5 bases, leaving 4 bases between them. CDR1 MNHNS and CDR2 SASEGT come from the germline V gene. The CDR3 nucleotides read TGTGCCAGCAGTGAACACAATAATTCACCCCTCCACTTT. This sequence encodes CASSEHNNSPLHF.

The chain uses TRBV2 and TRBJ1-5; possible D gene TRBD1, 5 bases. Trimming shortened V by 2 bases and J by 5 bases, and 13 bases separated the two germline ends. The germline V gene has CDR1 SNHLY and CDR2 FYNNEI. The length of the CDR3 is 15 residues. CDR3 amino acids: CASSERRGGDQPQHF. The CDR3 bases are TGTGCCAGCAGTGAACGTCGAGGAGGGGATCAGCCCCAGCATTTT.

This clone was recorded once. The gene calls are TRBV6-1 and TRBJ2-3; TRBD1 matches 7 bases. The CDR3 runs to 15 residues. V dropped 5 bases and J dropped 6; count of bases not matched to a gene: 11. Germline-derived CDR1 and CDR2 are MNHNS and SASEGT. Written as DNA, the CDR3 is TGTGCCAGCAGTCATACAGGGGTTGGGGCCGATACGCAGTATTTT. It translates to CASSHTGVGADTQYF.

In regard to this clone: A junction end diverges from the germline sequence, so it may reflect a read error. The chain couples TRBV6-6 to TRBJ2-3; D possibly corresponds to TRBD2 (5 bases). This CDR3 region has 14 residues. Germline values: CDR1 MNHNY, CDR2 SVGAGI (reference sequence). In nucleotides, the CDR3 is TGTGCCATCAGTCCGGGTTGGGAGACAGATACGCAGTATTTT. This encodes CAISPGWETDTQYF.

The chain employs TRBV5-1 and TRBJ2-5; 8 bases are a match to TRBD2. CDR3 length equals 13 residues. CDR1 and CDR2 (germline): SGHRS, YFSETQ. The trim removed 7 bases at V and 3 bases at J, leaving 5 bases unmatched. CDR3 protein: CASGGTREETQYF. CDR3 nucleotide sequence: TGCGCCAGCGGTGGGACTAGGGAAGAGACCCAGTACTTC.

V is TRBV5-1 and J is TRBJ2-1; 8 bases are shared with TRBD2. The CDR3 covers 16 residues. The trim removed 2 bases at V and 2 bases at J, leaving 6 bases unmatched. Per germline, CDR1 SGHRS and CDR2 YFSETQ. The CDR3 nucleotides are TGCGCCAGCAGCTTACTAAGCGGGAGCACCTACAATGAGCAGTTCTTC. It translates to CASSLLSGSTYNEQFF. Using reference TRBV5-1 and TRBJ2-1 for the parts outside the CDR3, the full variable domain is KAGVTQTPRYLIKTRGQQVTLSCSPISGHRSVSWYQQTPGQGLQFLFEYFSETQRNKGNFPGRFSGRQFSNSRSEMNVSTLELGDSALYLCASSLLSGSTYNEQFFGPGTRLTVL.

The V and J genes are TRBV4-2 and TRBJ1-2; D is uncertain. This CDR3 is built from 15 residues. Per germline, CDR1 LGHNA and CDR2 YNFKEQ. The V end lost 5 bases, the J end lost 6 bases, and 19 bases lay between the germline ends. Here the CDR3 DNA reads TGTGCCAGCAGCACCTGGCCCGGGTTCGGGAATGGCTACACCTTC. This codes for CASSTWPGFGNGYTF.

This sequence joins TRBV18 and TRBJ1-1, with unresolved D. The CDR3 extends over 16 amino acids. Germline values: CDR1 KGHSH, CDR2 LQKENI. The V end was cut by 2 bases, the J end by 1 base, with 14 bases between. CDR3 in amino acids: CASSPRLADTNTEAFF. The DNA of the CDR3 is TGTGCCAGCTCACCAAGGTTGGCGGATACGAACACTGAAGCTTTCTTT. The full variable domain, in which reference TRBV18 and TRBJ1-1 provide the parts outside the CDR3, is NAGVMQNPRHLVRRRGQEARLRCSPMKGHSHVYWYRQLPEEGLKFMVYLQKENIIDESGMPKERFSAEFPKEGPSILRIQQVVRGDSAAYFCASSPRLADTNTEAFFGQGTRLTVV.

This clone has a handful of counts. V gene TRBV5-1 combines with J gene TRBJ1-5, with D tentatively TRBD1 (6 bases). V gave up 5 bases and J gave up 7 bases, with 16 bases separating them. The germline gives CDR1 SGHRS, CDR2 YFSETQ. The CDR3 contains 14 residues. This CDR3 is CASSPRGRGQPQHF. In DNA form, the CDR3 reads TGCGCCAGCAGTCCGCGGGGGCGCGGACAGCCCCAGCATTTT. Together with reference TRBV5-1 and TRBJ1-5, the CDR3 gives the full variable domain: KAGVTQTPRYLIKTRGQQVTLSCSPISGHRSVSWYQQTPGQGLQFLFEYFSETQRNKGNFPGRFSGRQFSNSRSEMNVSTLELGDSALYLCASSPRGRGQPQHFGDGTRLSIL.

The chain's CDR3 is CASSQGVSNTGELFF. For the CDR3, the DNA is TGTGCCAGCAGCCAGGGGGTTTCTAACACCGGGGAGCTGTTTTTT. The rearrangement uses TRBV11-1 and TRBJ2-2, with 7 nucleotides matching TRBD1. The CDR3 contains 15 residues. Looked up from germline, CDR1 is SGHAT and CDR2 is FQDESV (reference sequence). Losses at the gene ends were 5 bases for V and 2 bases for J; bases not matched to a gene: 5.

This chain links TRBV5-1 with TRBJ2-5; 12 bases fit TRBD2. Germline assignment: CDR1 SGHRS and CDR2 YFSETQ. This CDR3 is built from 16 residues. J was trimmed by 4 bases and V by 0 bases; bases with no gene match: 4. The CDR3 loop is CASSLGPSGGGETQYF. CDR3 bases: TGCGCCAGCAGCTTGGGGCCTAGCGGGGGGGGAGAGACCCAGTACTTC.

The chain couples TRBV6-1 to TRBJ2-1; 11 bases are a match to TRBD2. With 5 bases clipped from V and 8 bases from J, the junction kept 8 bases outside the gene matches. The CDR3 sequence is 15 residues long. Germline V gene sequence: CDR1 MNHNS, CDR2 SASEGT. CDR3 sequence: CASSQLAGAGDEQFF. Here the CDR3 DNA reads TGTGCCAGCAGTCAACTAGCGGGGGCGGGGGATGAGCAGTTCTTC.

The chain has TRBV10-2 and TRBJ1-2, with no clear D. This CDR3 is 16 amino acids long. V lost 4 bases and J 1 base, leaving 16 bases between the germline ends. Germline CDR1 WSHSY, CDR2 SAAADI. The CDR3 here is CASSGLGPENNYGYTF. DNA for the CDR3: TGCGCCAGCAGTGGCCTAGGTCCAGAAAATAACTATGGCTACACCTTC.

V is TRBV5-4 and J is TRBJ2-5; 7 positions match TRBD2. The CDR3 length is 15 residues. J gave up 2 bases and V 0 bases, and 4 bases lay outside the gene matches. Germline lookup yields CDR1 SGHNT and CDR2 YYREEE (reference sequence). CDR3 coding DNA: TGTGCCAGCAGCTTGGGGGGGGGTGGGCAAGAGACCCAGTACTTC. This codes for CASSLGGGGQETQYF.

The chain carries TRBV5-6 and TRBJ2-1, with 12 nucleotides matching TRBD2. There are 17 residues in the CDR3. CDR1 is SGHDT and CDR2 is YYEEEE in the germline V gene. The ends lost 2 bases at V and 1 base at J; junction bases unmatched: 4. In nucleotides, the CDR3 is TGTGCCAGCAGCTTCTTAGGACTAGCGGGGTCCTACAATGAGCAGTTCTTC. It codes for CASSFLGLAGSYNEQFF.